The entry that follows covers one T cell receptor (beta chain) sequence. This specimen belongs to a study of blood T cell repertoires in COVID-19. With 4 bases removed from V and 3 bases from J, the gap between germline ends came to 22 bases. Looked up from germline, CDR1 is SGHNT and CDR2 is YENEEA. The CDR3 sequence is 19 residues long. In the source study's methods: Reference gene primer amplification gave estimated nucleated cell counts. Some clones are missing from TCRdb's copy, which holds only in-frame ones; the method was immunoSEQ multiplex PCR. V, J and clone size derive from that table, while D and trimming were established from the DNA sequence. The table includes about 34,000 clones, 80% detected once.

V usage is TRBV11-3 and J usage is TRBJ2-6; tentatively, D is TRBD2 (6 bases). The source material was peripheral blood. This clonotype originated in an elderly man with acute or convalescent COVID-19. The CDR3 here is CASSSLGTARRVGANVLTF. The CDR3 nucleotides are TGTGCCAGCAGCTCCCTCGGGACTGCTAGAAGGGTTGGGGCCAACGTCCTGACTTTC.